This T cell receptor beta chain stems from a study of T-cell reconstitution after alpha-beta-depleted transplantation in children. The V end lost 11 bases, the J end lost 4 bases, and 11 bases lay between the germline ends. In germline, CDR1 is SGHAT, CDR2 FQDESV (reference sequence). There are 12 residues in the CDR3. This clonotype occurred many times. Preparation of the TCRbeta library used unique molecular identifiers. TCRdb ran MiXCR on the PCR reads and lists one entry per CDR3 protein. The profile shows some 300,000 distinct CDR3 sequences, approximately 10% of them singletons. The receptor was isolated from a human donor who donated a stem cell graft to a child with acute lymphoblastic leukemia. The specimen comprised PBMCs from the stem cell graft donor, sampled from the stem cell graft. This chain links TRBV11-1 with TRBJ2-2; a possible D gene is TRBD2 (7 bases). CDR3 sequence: CASGGRTGELFF. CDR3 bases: TGTGCCTCGGGGGGCCGCACCGGGGAGCTGTTTTTT. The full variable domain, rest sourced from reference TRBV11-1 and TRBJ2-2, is EAEVAQSPRYKITEKSQAVAFWCDPISGHATLYWYRQILGQGPELLVQFQDESVVDDSQLPKDRFSAERLKGVDSTLKIQPAELGDSAMYLCASGGRTGELFFGEGSRLTVL.